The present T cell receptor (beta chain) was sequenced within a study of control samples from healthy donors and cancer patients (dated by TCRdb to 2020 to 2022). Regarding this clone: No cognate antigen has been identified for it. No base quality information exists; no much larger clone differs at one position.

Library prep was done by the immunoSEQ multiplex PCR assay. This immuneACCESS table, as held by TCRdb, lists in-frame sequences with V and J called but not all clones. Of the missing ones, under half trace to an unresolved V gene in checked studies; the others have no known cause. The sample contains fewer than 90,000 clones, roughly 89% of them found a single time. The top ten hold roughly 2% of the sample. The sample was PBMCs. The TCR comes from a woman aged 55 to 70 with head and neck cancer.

At the DNA level, the sequence is TGTGCCAGCAGTGCTACCGGGACAGGGGTTACAGATACGCAGTATTTT. Its protein reads: CASSATGTGVTDTQYF. The V and J segments used are TRBV6-1 and TRBJ2-3, with 10 bases aligning to TRBD1. Inclusive of the bounding cysteine and phenylalanine, the CDR3 is 16 residues long. The CDR3 DNA has 48 bases and is translated from base 1. The germline V gene encodes CDR1 MNHNS and CDR2 SASEGT. V loses 4 bases at its end and J loses 3 bases; junction bases beyond the gene matches: 7.